The source of this T cell receptor beta chain is a study of beta chain features in type 1 diabetes. General study points: The similarity of naive, central memory and Treg TCRB repertoires appeared greater among patients than among healthy donors. Over-representation of high TCR-expressing cells was a possible consequence of cDNA sequencing. When VDJ junctions were examined, type 1 diabetes patients showed fewer insertions and more deletions.

In the case of this clone: As yet, its antigen is unknown.

Germline V gene lookup returns CDR1 MGHRA and CDR2 YSYEKL. After removal of 1 base from V and 7 bases from J, the junction contained 10 bases not matched to a gene. The CDR3 runs to 16 residues. Since all of the isolated RNA was reverse transcribed, expressed TCRB transcripts were what got sequenced. Profiled with immunoSEQ multiplex PCR; TCRdb holds only in-frame clones, not every one. The repertoire has under 350,000 clones, 7.5% to 9.5% of them found once; the top ten carry more than 0.9%. The sample comprised central memory CD4+ T cells from blood. This rearrangement joins TRBV4-1 to TRBJ2-3; 8 bases line up with TRBD1. This sequence originates from a woman between 18 and 29 years old in good health. CDR3: CASSQGLGQGQYTQYF. The CDR3 DNA sequence: TGCGCCAGCAGCCAAGGACTCGGACAGGGACAGTATACGCAGTATTTT.